The rows below give T cell receptor beta chains drawn from one sample of a study of beta chain features in type 1 diabetes. The repertoire was sequenced with immunoSEQ multiplex PCR; TCRdb's copy has only in-frame clones and lacks some. The table includes over 650,000 clones, roughly 13% detected once. The source material was naive CD4+ T cells from blood. These receptors originate from a man in his late teens or twenties with type 1 diabetes. Both conserved end residues are part of each CDR3. Each record gives: J gene, D gene, V gene, clone size, CDR3 DNA, CDR3 protein. D genes are given only for firm matches. Where a row states a size, it is once, few, many or the class of an expanded clone; other rows omit it.

J gene: TRBJ2-5
D gene: -
V gene: TRBV5-4
clone size: -
CDR3 DNA: TGTGCCAGCAGTTCTTACACCGGCGGAGAGACCCAGTACTTC
CDR3 protein: CASSSYTGGETQYF

J gene: TRBJ2-2
D gene: -
V gene: TRBV7-2
clone size: -
CDR3 DNA: TGTGCCAGCAGCTTAGTGGAGACCGGGGAGCTGTTTTTT
CDR3 protein: CASSLVETGELFF

J gene: TRBJ1-1
D gene: -
V gene: TRBV5-6
clone size: few
CDR3 DNA: TGTGCCAGCAGCGCCCCCGGGTGGGACACTGAAGCTTTCTTT
CDR3 protein: CASSAPGWDTEAFF

J gene: TRBJ2-1
D gene: TRBD2
V gene: TRBV2
clone size: few
CDR3 DNA: TGTGCCAGCAGTTCTCTAGCGGGAGGACGGAATGAGCAGTTCTTC
CDR3 protein: CASSSLAGGRNEQFF

J gene: TRBJ1-2
D gene: -
V gene: TRBV2
clone size: -
CDR3 DNA: TGTGCCAGCAACCTACATGGGCAGGACTATGGCTACACCTTC
CDR3 protein: CASNLHGQDYGYTF

J gene: TRBJ1-5
D gene: -
V gene: TRBV21-1
clone size: few
CDR3 DNA: TGTGCCAGCAACCAGGGGGCGAATCAGCCCCAGCATTTT
CDR3 protein: CASNQGANQPQHF

J gene: TRBJ1-4
D gene: -
V gene: TRBV9
clone size: -
CDR3 DNA: TGTGCCAGCAGCATCCGGGGGCAGGTTAATGAAAAACTGTTTTTT
CDR3 protein: CASSIRGQVNEKLFF

J gene: TRBJ1-4
D gene: -
V gene: TRBV9
clone size: -
CDR3 DNA: TGTGCCAGCAGCGCCGCGGCGGATGAAAAACTGTTTTTT
CDR3 protein: CASSAAADEKLFF

J gene: TRBJ1-6
D gene: -
V gene: TRBV4-3
clone size: -
CDR3 DNA: TGCGCCAGCAGCCAAGAAACTAGCTATAATTCACCCCTCCACTTT
CDR3 protein: CASSQETSYNSPLHF

J gene: TRBJ1-5
D gene: TRBD1
V gene: TRBV9
clone size: -
CDR3 DNA: TGTGCCAGCAGTGTTACAGGGGGCGCCGGTCAGCCCCAGCATTTT
CDR3 protein: CASSVTGGAGQPQHF

J gene: TRBJ1-2
D gene: -
V gene: TRBV28
clone size: few
CDR3 DNA: TGTGCCAGCAGCTCCGTGAGCTATGGCTACACCTTC
CDR3 protein: CASSSVSYGYTF

J gene: TRBJ2-5
D gene: TRBD2
V gene: TRBV5-1
clone size: -
CDR3 DNA: TGCGCCAGTCAACCAAGACTAGCGGCCTTCCAAGAGACCCAGTACTTC
CDR3 protein: CASQPRLAAFQETQYF

J gene: TRBJ2-2
D gene: TRBD2
V gene: TRBV30
clone size: few
CDR3 DNA: TGTGCCTGGAGTTCTCCTGCGGGGGGGAACACCGGGGAGCTGTTTTTT
CDR3 protein: CAWSSPAGGNTGELFF

J gene: TRBJ2-7
D gene: TRBD1
V gene: TRBV10-3
clone size: -
CDR3 DNA: TGTGCCATCAGTGGGCAGGGGGCCCACGAGCAGTACTTC
CDR3 protein: CAISGQGAHEQYF

J gene: TRBJ2-7
D gene: -
V gene: TRBV5-1
clone size: few
CDR3 DNA: TGCGCCAGCAGGTACTCCTACGAGCAGTACTTC
CDR3 protein: CASRYSYEQYF

J gene: TRBJ1-1
D gene: -
V gene: TRBV30
clone size: many
CDR3 DNA: TGTGCCTGGAGTGTAAAGCGAGAAGCTTTCTTT
CDR3 protein: CAWSVKREAFF

J gene: TRBJ1-2
D gene: -
V gene: TRBV30
clone size: once
CDR3 DNA: TGTGCCTGGAGTATGGGCTATGGCTACACCTTC
CDR3 protein: CAWSMGYGYTF

J gene: TRBJ1-2
D gene: -
V gene: TRBV2
clone size: few
CDR3 DNA: TGTGCCAGCAGTGGGGACGGACCGGTCTATGGCTACACCTTC
CDR3 protein: CASSGDGPVYGYTF

J gene: TRBJ2-1
D gene: -
V gene: TRBV7-2
clone size: -
CDR3 DNA: TGTGCCAGCAGCTTAGCGGGAGCCTACAATGAGCAGTTCTTC
CDR3 protein: CASSLAGAYNEQFF

J gene: TRBJ2-2
D gene: -
V gene: TRBV7-9
clone size: -
CDR3 DNA: TGTGCCAGCTCGGTACAGGATTTCACCGGGGAGCTGTTTTTT
CDR3 protein: CASSVQDFTGELFF

J gene: TRBJ2-1
D gene: -
V gene: TRBV6-5
clone size: -
CDR3 DNA: TGTGCCAGCAGCGGCGGACTGATGACCGCCAATGAGCAGTTCTTC
CDR3 protein: CASSGGLMTANEQFF

J gene: TRBJ2-5
D gene: -
V gene: TRBV10-3
clone size: few
CDR3 DNA: TGTGCCATCAGTGCCGGTGTTGCACAGAAAGAGACCCAGTACTTC
CDR3 protein: CAISAGVAQKETQYF

J gene: TRBJ1-1
D gene: -
V gene: TRBV29-1
clone size: few
CDR3 DNA: TGCAGCGTCCTTCCGGGAGGGGCGAACACTGAAGCTTTCTTT
CDR3 protein: CSVLPGGANTEAFF

J gene: TRBJ2-2
D gene: -
V gene: TRBV18
clone size: -
CDR3 DNA: TGTGCCAGCTCACCACAGGGAGCCGGGGAGCTGTTTTTT
CDR3 protein: CASSPQGAGELFF

J gene: TRBJ1-5
D gene: TRBD1
V gene: TRBV6-5
clone size: -
CDR3 DNA: TGTGCCAGCAGTTACTCTTGGACAGGGCTCAATCAGCCCCAGCATTTT
CDR3 protein: CASSYSWTGLNQPQHF

J gene: TRBJ1-1
D gene: -
V gene: TRBV9
clone size: -
CDR3 DNA: TGTGCCAGCAGCGTAGATCCAAGACAGTCGGGCACTGAAGCTTTCTTT
CDR3 protein: CASSVDPRQSGTEAFF

J gene: TRBJ1-3
D gene: TRBD1
V gene: TRBV30
clone size: -
CDR3 DNA: TGTGCCTGGGTGACAGGGGCCTCTGGAAACACCATATATTTT
CDR3 protein: CAWVTGASGNTIYF

J gene: TRBJ1-2
D gene: -
V gene: TRBV7-9
clone size: -
CDR3 DNA: TGTGCCAGCAGCCCCAGGGTCCACTATGGCTACACCTTC
CDR3 protein: CASSPRVHYGYTF

J gene: TRBJ2-5
D gene: -
V gene: TRBV11-1
clone size: -
CDR3 DNA: TGTGCCAGCACCCGCTTGGGCCAAGAGACCCAGTACTTC
CDR3 protein: CASTRLGQETQYF

J gene: TRBJ2-5
D gene: TRBD1
V gene: TRBV2
clone size: -
CDR3 DNA: TGTGCCAGCAGTGGCCCGACAGGGGATATGAGGGAGACCCAGTACTTC
CDR3 protein: CASSGPTGDMRETQYF